The 20 T cell receptor beta chains in this list originate from one sample, sequenced in a study of blood T cell repertoires in COVID-19. Method: immunoSEQ multiplex PCR; TCRdb's copy keeps in-frame clones and lacks some. The table includes about 300,000 clones, 75% to 90% detected once. The sequencing input was peripheral blood. The source is a man aged 18 to 30 with active or convalescent COVID-19.

The genes are TRBV3-1 (or the pseudogene TRBV3-2) and TRBJ2-7; no clear D gene. This CDR3 is 12 amino acids long. Germline values: CDR1 LGHDT, CDR2 YNNKEL (reference sequence). V was shortened by 4 bases and J by 1 base, with 5 bases between the two germline ends. CDR3 in amino acids: CASSRGSYEQYF. The DNA for the CDR3 is TGTGCCAGCAGCCGAGGTTCCTACGAGCAGTACTTC.

The V gene is TRBV7-8, the J gene TRBJ2-5; possibly TRBD1 for D (6 bases). Germline V gene sequence: CDR1 SGHVS, CDR2 FQNEAQ. V lost 2 bases to trimming and J lost 1 base, with 8 bases between them. The CDR3 totals 14 residues. CDR3: CASSLHRVQETQYF. Written as DNA, the CDR3 is TGTGCCAGCAGCTTACACAGGGTCCAAGAGACCCAGTACTTC.

This clone was observed once. V gene TRBV5-1 combines with J gene TRBJ1-3; 8 bases fit TRBD1. The CDR3 consists of 14 residues. The V gene end was trimmed by 4 bases and the J gene end by 4 bases; junction bases not matched to a gene: 4. CDR1 and CDR2 from the germline V gene are SGHRS and YFSETQ. The CDR3 coding sequence is TGCGCCAGCAGCCAGACAGGGGAAGGAAACACCATATATTTT. Its translation is CASSQTGEGNTIYF.

The J gene is TRBJ2-3, the V gene TRBV11-2; TRBD1 matches at 8 bases. The CDR3 runs to 13 residues. The germline V gene encodes CDR1 SGHAT and CDR2 FQNNGV. J was trimmed by 5 bases and V by 5 bases; bases with no gene match: 3. CDR3 residues: CASSRDRRDTQYF. The CDR3 DNA is TGTGCCAGCAGCCGGGACAGGAGAGATACGCAGTATTTT.

The chain carries TRBV6-5 and TRBJ1-5, with TRBD1 as a possible D gene (6 bases). This CDR3 comprises 15 residues. Germline V gives CDR1 MNHEY, CDR2 SVGAGI. V lost 9 bases to trimming and J lost 2 bases, with 17 bases between them. CDR3 in amino acids: CASWTEGGRNQPQHF. CDR3 DNA sequence: TGTGCCAGTTGGACAGAGGGTGGCCGCAATCAGCCCCAGCATTTT.

This chain joins TRBV5-1 and TRBJ2-7; the match to TRBD1 covers 10 bases. The length of the CDR3 is 13 residues. After removal of 7 bases from V and 5 bases from J, the junction contained 6 bases not matched to a gene. The germline gives CDR1 SGHRS, CDR2 YFSETQ. DNA of the CDR3: TGCGCCAGCCATCTGACAGGGGGCGACGAGCAGTACTTC. It encodes CASHLTGGDEQYF. Complete variable domain (other parts from reference TRBV5-1 and TRBJ2-7): KAGVTQTPRYLIKTRGQQVTLSCSPISGHRSVSWYQQTPGQGLQFLFEYFSETQRNKGNFPGRFSGRQFSNSRSEMNVSTLELGDSALYLCASHLTGGDEQYFGPGTRLTVT.

The rearrangement uses TRBV12-5 and TRBJ2-7; D remains unclear. The length of the CDR3 is 12 residues. The germline V and J ends were trimmed by 2 bases and 8 bases, with 10 bases remaining between them. Germline V CDR1 and CDR2: LGHNT, FRNRAP. The CDR3 DNA reads as TGTGCTAGTGGTTTGTCCTCGAGGCAGCAGTACTTC. It encodes CASGLSSRQQYF.

V usage is TRBV27 and J usage is TRBJ1-1, with D possibly TRBD1 on 6 matching bases. The CDR3 extends over 15 amino acids. Trimming pared 3 bases from V and 1 base from J, leaving 12 bases between. Per germline, CDR1 MNHEY and CDR2 SMNVEV (reference sequence). The CDR3 DNA follows: TGTGCCAGCAGTTTGGCCGGGACACAGAACACTGAAGCTTTCTTT. Amino acid sequence: CASSLAGTQNTEAFF.

This clone has just a few counts. The V gene is TRBV27, the J gene TRBJ2-7; D perhaps matches TRBD2 (6 bases). Germline CDR1 MNHEY, CDR2 SMNVEV (reference sequence). The CDR3 runs to 14 residues. V was pared by 5 bases and J by 4 bases, with 15 bases between. For the CDR3, the DNA is TGTGCCAGCAGTCCCAGGAGGGCCGGGTACGAGCAGTACTTC. Translating gives CASSPRRAGYEQYF.

The chain joins TRBV5-1 to TRBJ1-4, with D maybe TRBD1 (5 bases). Trimming left V 4 bases short and J 8 bases short, with 12 bases between. Looked up from germline, CDR1 is SGHRS and CDR2 is YFSETQ. CDR3 size: 13 residues. Written as DNA, the CDR3 is TGCGCCAGCAGCCGGGGGGATGGGGAAAAACTGTTTTTT. Protein sequence: CASSRGDGEKLFF.

The chain is built from TRBV25-1 and TRBJ1-1; D call uncertain. The CDR3 sequence is 13 residues long. The germline V gene has CDR1 MGHDK and CDR2 SYGVNS. The V gene lost 3 bases and the J gene lost 14 bases, with 19 bases spanning the gap. This CDR3 reads CASSELRGPVGFF. CDR3 DNA sequence: TGTGCCAGCAGTGAGCTAAGAGGGCCCGTCGGCTTCTTT.

The V and J genes are TRBV15 and TRBJ2-5; D gene uncertain. This CDR3 contains 14 residues. Germline V lookup: CDR1 LNHNV, CDR2 YYDKDF (reference sequence). V was pared by 0 bases and J by 3 bases, with 8 bases between. The DNA for the CDR3 is TGTGCCACCAGCAGAGATTACACAGAAGAGACCCAGTACTTC. As protein: CATSRDYTEETQYF. Based on the CDR3 plus reference TRBV15 and TRBJ2-5, the full variable domain is DAMVIQNPRYQVTQFGKPVTLSCSQTLNHNVMYWYQQKSSQAPKLLFHYYDKDFNNEADTPDNFQSRRPNTSFCFLDIRSPGLGDTAMYLCATSRDYTEETQYFGPGTRLLVL.

V usage is TRBV9 and J usage is TRBJ2-1; 13 bases agree with TRBD2. This CDR3 spans 15 amino acids. Losses at the gene ends were 2 bases for V and 5 bases for J; bases not matched to a gene: 1. Per germline, CDR1 SGDLS and CDR2 YYNGEE. CDR3 sequence: CASSVGTSGDNEQFF. CDR3 nucleotides: TGTGCCAGCAGCGTGGGGACTAGCGGGGACAATGAGCAGTTCTTC.

This clone occurred once. The chain links TRBV15 to TRBJ2-5; D might be TRBD2 (7 bases). The CDR3 runs to 17 residues. V lost 0 bases to trimming and J lost 5 bases, with 19 bases between them. CDR1 is LNHNV, CDR2 YYDKDF, per germline (reference sequence). CDR3 residues: CATSRDDGGPISETQYF. CDR3 nucleotide sequence: TGTGCCACCAGCAGAGATGACGGGGGGCCTATCTCGGAGACCCAGTACTTC.

The V gene is TRBV27, the J gene TRBJ2-3, with D possibly matching TRBD2 (7 bases). This CDR3 has 14 residues. Germline V gives CDR1 MNHEY, CDR2 SMNVEV (reference sequence). V lost 6 bases to trimming and J lost 6 bases, with 16 bases between them. The CDR3 spells CASRYRGGSDTQYF. The CDR3 DNA is TGTGCCAGCAGATATAGGGGGGGTTCGGATACGCAGTATTTT.

The chain has TRBV5-5 and TRBJ2-7; 8 bases are a match to TRBD1. Germline assignment: CDR1 SGHKS and CDR2 YYEKEE (reference sequence). This CDR3 is built from 14 residues. V trimming: 2 bases; J trimming: 4 bases; junction bases outside the gene matches: 5. The chain's CDR3 is CASSFDRGNYEQYF. For the CDR3, the DNA is TGTGCCAGCAGCTTCGACAGGGGTAATTACGAGCAGTACTTC.

CDR3 nucleotide sequence: TGTGCCAGCAGCCCCAAGGGGGCGACTAACTATGGCTACACCTTC. It codes for CASSPKGATNYGYTF. The rearrangement links TRBV6-7 to TRBJ1-2; 7 bases fit TRBD1. TRBV6-7 belongs to the ORF category, with a function that is uncertain. The V gene end was trimmed by 6 bases and the J gene end by 0 bases; junction bases not matched to a gene: 7. This CDR3 has 15 amino acids.

The V and J genes are TRBV2 and TRBJ2-2; 7 bases match TRBD1. With V trimmed by 5 bases and J by 4 bases, 4 bases remained unmatched. Germline CDR1 reads SNHLY; CDR2 reads FYNNEI. The CDR3 contains 14 residues. CDR3 coding DNA: TGTGCCAGCAGTCGACAGGGACGCACCGGGGAGCTGTTTTTT. Encoded protein: CASSRQGRTGELFF. The complete variable domain, with remaining parts taken from reference TRBV2 and TRBJ2-2, reads EPEVTQTPSHQVTQMGQEVILRCVPISNHLYFYWYRQILGQKVEFLVSFYNNEISEKSEIFDDQFSVERPDGSNFTLKIRSTKLEDSAMYFCASSRQGRTGELFFGEGSRLTVL.

The genes are TRBV27 and TRBJ2-7, with 7 positions matching TRBD2. The germline V gene encodes CDR1 MNHEY and CDR2 SMNVEV (reference sequence). The CDR3 has 15 amino acids. With 5 bases clipped from V and 2 bases from J, the junction kept 9 bases outside the gene matches. The CDR3: CASSPRGGATYEQYF. The CDR3 DNA reads TGTGCCAGCAGTCCCCGGGGAGGGGCGACCTACGAGCAGTACTTC.

The chain employs TRBV6-5 and TRBJ1-3, with TRBD1 matching over 8 bases. This CDR3 comprises 15 residues. V was pared by 6 bases and J by 4 bases, with 8 bases of the junction left unmatched. CDR1 and CDR2 from the germline V gene are MNHEY and SVGAGI. The chain's CDR3 is CASRFGQGAGNTIYF. The CDR3 nucleotides read TGTGCCAGCAGGTTTGGACAGGGCGCAGGAAACACCATATATTTT.